The 10 T cell receptor beta chains below were found in one sample sequenced in a study of shared clonotypes between healthy human individuals. Terminally differentiated effector memory CD45RA+ cells were excluded by CCR7 positive selection of CD45RO-negative cells. The table came from immunoSEQ multiplex PCR; TCRdb's copy has only in-frame clones and leaves some out. In the table there are hundreds of thousands of clones, 90% to 97% of which are singletons. Material: naive CD8+ T cells sorted from blood. The receptors were gathered from a woman aged 25 to 39 in good health.

V gene TRBV11-3 combines with J gene TRBJ2-2, with D perhaps TRBD2 (6 bases). V was clipped by 5 bases and J by 5 bases, with 18 bases between them. Germline V gives CDR1 SGHNT, CDR2 YENEEA. This CDR3 is 16 amino acids long. The CDR3 loop is CASSPGRGGETGELFF. The CDR3 DNA sequence: TGTGCCAGCAGCCCCGGCCGAGGAGGGGAAACCGGGGAGCTGTTTTTT.

The chain joins TRBV18 to TRBJ2-5; D unresolved. The V end was cut by 2 bases, the J end by 3 bases, with 7 bases between. The CDR3 is made up of 13 amino acids. Germline V gives CDR1 KGHSH, CDR2 LQKENI. The CDR3: CASSPGSEETQYF. The CDR3 nucleotides read TGTGCCAGCTCACCAGGCAGTGAAGAGACCCAGTACTTC.

The chain couples TRBV28 to TRBJ1-4, with D possibly matching TRBD1 (5 bases). The CDR3 loop spans 16 amino acids. V lost 2 bases and J 4 bases, leaving 14 bases between the germline ends. Germline loops: CDR1 MDHEN, CDR2 SYDVKM. CDR3 region: CASSLGGRSLNEKLFF. CDR3 nucleotide sequence: TGTGCCAGCAGTTTAGGGGGGAGATCTCTTAATGAAAAACTGTTTTTT.

V gene TRBV27 combines with J gene TRBJ2-7; D could derive from TRBD1 or TRBD2 (5 bases each). The CDR3 length is 12 residues. Germline CDR1 MNHEY, CDR2 SMNVEV (reference sequence). The germline V and J ends were trimmed by 7 bases and 1 base, with 8 bases remaining between them. The CDR3 region is CASTGPSYEQYF. The CDR3 DNA follows: TGTGCCAGCACGGGACCGTCCTACGAGCAGTACTTC.

The CDR3 here is CSVEDLASGSYEQYF. The CDR3 coding sequence is TGCAGCGTTGAAGATCTGGCTAGCGGGAGTTACGAGCAGTACTTC. This chain uses TRBV29-1 with TRBJ2-7; 10 bases are a match to TRBD2. CDR3 size: 15 residues. Germline loops: CDR1 SQVTM, CDR2 ANQGSEA. The trim removed 0 bases at V and 4 bases at J, leaving 6 bases unmatched.

The rearrangement links TRBV4-1 to TRBJ2-7; 10 bases fit TRBD1. J was trimmed by 5 bases and V by 4 bases; bases with no gene match: 8. The germline CDR1 and CDR2 sequences are MGHRA and YSYEKL. The CDR3 loop spans 15 amino acids. The CDR3 protein is CASSPMGQGTDEQYF. CDR3 coding DNA: TGCGCCAGCAGCCCCATGGGACAGGGGACGGACGAGCAGTACTTC.

CDR3 DNA sequence: TGTGCCAGCAGCCTCGGGAGGGACGTGGAGGGCTACACCTTC. Amino acid sequence: CASSLGRDVEGYTF. The genes are TRBV6-5 and TRBJ1-2; tentatively, D is TRBD1 (5 bases). V was cut by 6 bases and J by 8 bases, with 19 bases left in between. The CDR3 sequence is 14 residues long. The germline V gene has CDR1 MNHEY and CDR2 SVGAGI.

This chain joins TRBV27 and TRBJ2-7; 10 bases line up with TRBD1. Losses at the gene ends were 4 bases for V and 8 bases for J; bases not matched to a gene: 11. CDR1 is MNHEY and CDR2 is SMNVEV in the germline V gene (reference sequence). The CDR3 loop spans 15 amino acids. The CDR3 reads CASSSDRGQAWKQYF. In nucleotides, the CDR3 is TGTGCCAGCAGTTCTGACAGGGGGCAAGCGTGGAAGCAGTACTTC.

The V gene is TRBV28, the J gene TRBJ1-2; perhaps TRBD1 as D (6 bases). The CDR3 extends over 15 amino acids. The V gene lost 4 bases and the J gene lost 6 bases, with 18 bases spanning the gap. Germline CDR1 is MDHEN and CDR2 is SYDVKM. CDR3 coding DNA: TGTGCCAGCAGTTCATTACCCGGGGGGCTGGATGGCTACACCTTC. It encodes CASSSLPGGLDGYTF.

V is TRBV4-2 and J is TRBJ1-1; D call uncertain. This CDR3 spans 15 amino acids. The germline V gene has CDR1 LGHNA and CDR2 YNFKEQ. Trimming removed 2 bases at V and 0 bases at J, with 10 bases between. CDR3 residues: CASSQPERMNTEAFF. The CDR3 DNA follows: TGTGCCAGCAGCCAACCTGAAAGGATGAACACTGAAGCTTTCTTT.